The sequence of this TCR beta chain was determined in a study of tumor-infiltrating lymphocytes in primary liver carcinoma. Each 20-30 mg portion of unsorted bulk tissue served as the source for co-extraction of RNA and DNA. The authors sampled five separate regions per tumor. Tumor samples all exceeded 75% viable tumor cells. A primer in the constant region served to generate TCR beta cDNA from 500 to 600 ng of total RNA. Three rounds of nested multiplex PCR with slightly modified ARM-PCR produced TCR beta libraries. PCR rounds one and two used TRBV1-TRBV30 forward primers with a C-beta reverse primer for 10 cycles each. Each CDR3 protein gets one entry after TCRdb re-called the multiplex PCR reads with MiXCR. The table has about 190,000 distinct CDR3 sequences, 85% seen once. This clonotype has more than one count but fewer than ten. One junction end disagrees with the germline gene, perhaps due to a read error.

CDR1 is SGHKS, CDR2 YYEKEE, per germline (reference sequence). CDR3 length: 14 residues. This chain connects TRBV5-5 to TRBJ1-2, with TRBD1 as a possible D gene (6 bases). Sequenced material: tumor tissue from primary liver carcinoma. This TCR derives from a man aged 40-49 years with primary liver carcinoma and hepatitis B virus infection. Written as DNA, the CDR3 is TGTCCCAGCAGCGCTGGGACACTTAACTATGGTTACACCTTC. Amino acids: CPSSAGTLNYGYTF.